These 13 T cell receptor beta chains originate from one sample sequenced in a study of blood T cells in healthy people across ages. A sample-barcoded 5' primer and a J-beta primer mix were used in a second PCR of roughly 6 to 12 cycles. TCRdb ran MiXCR on the 5' RACE reads and lists one entry per CDR3 protein. The sample includes about 1.7 million distinct CDR3 sequences, approximately 28% of them seen just once. The sequencing sample was made of blood. Every receptor here comes from a woman aged 25 to 39 in good health.

This sequence joins TRBV24-1 and TRBJ2-3; D possibly uses TRBD1 or TRBD2 (5 bases each). V was shortened by 9 bases and J by 8 bases, with 20 bases between the two germline ends. The CDR3 is made up of 14 amino acids. In germline, CDR1 is KGHDR, CDR2 SFDVKD. CDR3 DNA sequence: TGTGCCACCGGGGGAACGAACGGGGAAGGTACGCAGTATTTT. This codes for CATGGTNGEGTQYF.

In this sample, this clonotype turned up a few times. The chain couples TRBV5-1 to TRBJ1-2; 7 nucleotides line up with TRBD1. The CDR3 sequence is 16 residues long. Germline V gene data show CDR1 as SGHRS and CDR2 as YFSETQ. Losses at the gene ends were 0 bases for V and 6 bases for J; bases not matched to a gene: 11. The CDR3 sequence is CASSLVQVRDSHGYTF. CDR3 nucleotide sequence: TGCGCCAGCAGCTTGGTTCAAGTACGGGACAGCCATGGCTACACCTTC.

This chain links TRBV5-6 with TRBJ1-2, with D possibly matching TRBD1 (5 bases). The CDR3 is made up of 18 amino acids. CDR1 and CDR2 from the germline V gene are SGHDT and YYEEEE. V was trimmed by 0 bases and J by 0 bases, leaving 18 bases between them. The CDR3 DNA is TGTGCCAGCAGCTTGGCCTCCCAGGGCCCTACAGCTAACTATGGCTACACCTTC. Amino acid sequence: CASSLASQGPTANYGYTF.

The chain recombines TRBV27 with TRBJ1-5; D is possibly TRBD1 (6 bases). The CDR3 spans 14 residues. Deletions cut 5 bases from V and 3 bases from J, with 11 bases between. Germline values: CDR1 MNHEY, CDR2 SMNVEV (reference sequence). CDR3 coding DNA: TGTGCCAGCAGTCTTAGGACAGTCAATCAGCCCCAGCATTTT. Protein: CASSLRTVNQPQHF.

To note about this clonotype: Just one base apart from a much larger clone, this may be a read error. CDR3 bases: TGTGCCAGCAGTTTGAGACAGCTCCACAATGAGCAGTTCTTC. Amino acid sequence: CASSLRQLHNEQFF. The chain has TRBV12-3 or TRBV12-4 and TRBJ2-1; maybe TRBD1 (5 bases). Trimming removed 3 bases at V and 5 bases at J, with 11 bases between. This CDR3 spans 14 amino acids.

Worth noting for this clonotype: Germline is not matched at one junction end, which may reflect a read error. The chain employs TRBV7-6 and TRBJ2-1; TRBD2 might be the D (6 bases). Per germline, CDR1 SGHVS and CDR2 FNYEAQ. CDR3 length equals 18 residues. CDR3 DNA sequence: TGTGCCAGCAGCTTTAAGGATAACTTTGCGGGAATTTACAATGAGCAGTTCTTT. Its translation: CASSFKDNFAGIYNEQFF.

J is TRBJ2-7 and V is TRBV5-6; D may be TRBD1 or TRBD2 (5 bases each). V gave up 4 bases and J gave up 3 bases, with 20 bases separating them. Germline V gene sequence: CDR1 SGHDT, CDR2 YYEEEE. This CDR3 contains 16 residues. In DNA, the CDR3 is TGTGCCAGCAGCCGGAGGATTTATGGGGCCGTCTACGAGCAGTACTTC. Its translation: CASSRRIYGAVYEQYF.

In this sample, this clonotype turned up a few times. The chain joins TRBV7-2 to TRBJ1-5; TRBD1 aligns across 7 bases. The J segment lost 0 bases and the V segment lost 2 bases, leaving 4 bases of the junction unmatched. The CDR3 runs to 16 residues. The V gene's germline CDR1 is SGHTA and CDR2 FQGNSA. CDR3 DNA: TGTGCCAGCAGCTTACAGGGGGGTTATAGCAATCAGCCCCAGCATTTT. It is translated as CASSLQGGYSNQPQHF.

The V and J genes are TRBV10-3 and TRBJ2-7, with 9 bases aligning to TRBD2. Losses at the gene ends were 5 bases for V and 2 bases for J; bases not matched to a gene: 7. This CDR3 contains 15 residues. The germline V gene has CDR1 ENHRY and CDR2 SYGVKD. The CDR3 nucleotides read TGTGCCATCAGTATGGGGCTAGCGGGGACCTACGAGCAGTACTTC. Amino acids: CAISMGLAGTYEQYF.

With respect to this clonotype: A read error may be the cause here, since a much bigger clone is one base away. The genes are TRBV12-3 or TRBV12-4 and TRBJ2-7; D uncertain. The DNA matches TRBJ2-5 better at its end, which makes the J call doubtful. The CDR3 is 15 amino acids. CDR3 DNA: TGTGCCAGCAGTTTAACGGCGTCGGTCCGTGGGACCCAGTACTTC. The encoded protein is CASSLTASVRGTQYF.

The V and J genes are TRBV2 and TRBJ2-7, with 10 bases matching TRBD2. The V gene's germline CDR1 is SNHLY and CDR2 FYNNEI. The CDR3 runs to 14 residues. The trim removed 7 bases at V and 4 bases at J, leaving 7 bases unmatched. The DNA for the CDR3 is TGTGCCAGCACCCCGGGACTAGCGAGGTACGAGCAGTACTTC. This translates into CASTPGLARYEQYF.

The genes are TRBV19 and TRBJ1-5, with no clear D. V lost 3 bases, J lost 4 bases, and 4 bases lay in between. Germline V gene lookup returns CDR1 LNHDA and CDR2 SQIVND (reference sequence). The CDR3 consists of 12 residues. As DNA, the CDR3 is TGTGCCAGTAGTATGAAAAATCAGCCCCAGCATTTT. Its translation is CASSMKNQPQHF.

The rearrangement joins TRBV5-6 to TRBJ2-1; D unresolved. The CDR3 sequence is 15 residues long. V was trimmed by 1 base and J by 8 bases, leaving 16 bases between them. Germline CDR1 and CDR2: SGHDT and YYEEEE. The CDR3 nucleotides read TGTGCCAGCAGCTTGTTCCTAGTCGCCCGGGATGAGCAGTTCTTC. It codes for CASSLFLVARDEQFF.